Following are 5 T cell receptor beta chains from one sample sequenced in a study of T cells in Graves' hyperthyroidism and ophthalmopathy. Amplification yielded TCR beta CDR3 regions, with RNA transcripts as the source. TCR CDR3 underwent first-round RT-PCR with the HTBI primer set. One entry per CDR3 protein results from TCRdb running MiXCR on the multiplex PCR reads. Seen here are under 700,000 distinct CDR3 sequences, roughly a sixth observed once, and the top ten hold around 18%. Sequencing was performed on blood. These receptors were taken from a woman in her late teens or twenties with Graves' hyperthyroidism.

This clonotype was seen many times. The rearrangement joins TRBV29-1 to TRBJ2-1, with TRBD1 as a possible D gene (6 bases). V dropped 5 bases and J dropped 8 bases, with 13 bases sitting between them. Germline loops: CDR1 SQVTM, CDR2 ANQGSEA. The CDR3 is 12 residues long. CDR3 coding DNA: TGCAGCGTTACGGGTCCAGGGGATGAGCAGTTCTTC. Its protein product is CSVTGPGDEQFF.

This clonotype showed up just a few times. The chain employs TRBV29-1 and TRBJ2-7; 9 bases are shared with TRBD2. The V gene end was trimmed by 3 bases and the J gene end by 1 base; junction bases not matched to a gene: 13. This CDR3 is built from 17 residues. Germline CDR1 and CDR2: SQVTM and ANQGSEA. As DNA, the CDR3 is TGCAGCGTTGAGGGGACTGAGGGTAGCGGGGGTTCCTACGAGCAGTACTTC. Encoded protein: CSVEGTEGSGGSYEQYF.

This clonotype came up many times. The CDR3 DNA reads TGTGCCAGCAGCGAACAGGGTGGTCAGCCCCAGCATTTT. Protein sequence: CASSEQGGQPQHF. The chain carries TRBV7-9 and TRBJ1-5, with D possibly being TRBD1 (6 bases). CDR1 and CDR2 from the germline V gene are SEHNR and FQNEAQ (reference sequence). The V and J ends lost 5 bases and 6 bases respectively, with 11 bases between them. There are 13 residues in the CDR3.

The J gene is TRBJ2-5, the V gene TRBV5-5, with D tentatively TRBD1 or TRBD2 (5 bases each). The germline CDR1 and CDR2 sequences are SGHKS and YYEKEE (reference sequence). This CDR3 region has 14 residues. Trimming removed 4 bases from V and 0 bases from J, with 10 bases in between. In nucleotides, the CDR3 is TGTGCCAGCAGCCGGGACCCAGACCAAGAGACCCAGTACTTC. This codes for CASSRDPDQETQYF.

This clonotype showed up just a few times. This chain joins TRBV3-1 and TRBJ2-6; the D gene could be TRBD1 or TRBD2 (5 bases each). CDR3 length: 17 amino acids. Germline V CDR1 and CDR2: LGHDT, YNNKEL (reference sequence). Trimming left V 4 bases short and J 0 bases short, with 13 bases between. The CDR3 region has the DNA TGTGCCAGCAGCCGAGGGACGGCTAACTCTGGGGCCAACGTCCTGACTTTC. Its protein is CASSRGTANSGANVLTF.